The T cell receptor (beta chain) under discussion was sequenced for a study of blood T cells in healthy people across ages. Primed by a sample-barcoded 5' primer and a J-beta primer mix, a second PCR proceeded for about 6 to 12 cycles. Using its own MiXCR run on the 5' RACE reads, TCRdb lists one record per CDR3 protein. In the table there are hundreds of thousands of distinct CDR3 sequences, over 40% of which are singletons. Study-wide findings and caveats: TCR beta diversity per million T cells fell roughly linearly with age.

This clonotype appeared many times. Its antigen is not known. Each sample yielded at least 6 micrograms of PBMC total RNA. The sequence was obtained from an elderly man in good health. The sequencing sample was made of blood.

The CDR3 region is CATSSLTQGRGDTQYF. CDR3 bases: TGTGCCACCAGCAGTCTCACACAGGGGAGGGGAGATACGCAGTATTTT. The V call is TRBV15, the J call TRBJ2-3; D is possibly TRBD1 or TRBD2 (7 bases each). V was pared by 3 bases and J by 5 bases, with 18 bases between. The germline V gene encodes CDR1 LNHNV and CDR2 YYDKDF (reference sequence). The CDR3 is made up of 16 amino acids. The complete variable domain, with remaining parts taken from reference TRBV15 and TRBJ2-3, reads DAMVIQNPRYQVTQFGKPVTLSCSQTLNHNVMYWYQQKSSQAPKLLFHYYDKDFNNEADTPDNFQSRRPNTSFCFLDIRSPGLGDTAMYLCATSSLTQGRGDTQYFGPGTRLTVL.